Below are 30 T cell receptor beta chains sequenced from a single sample in a study of shared clonotypes between healthy human individuals. TCRdb's copy holds only in-frame clones and misses some; the assay was immunoSEQ multiplex PCR. The sample contains hundreds of thousands of clones, about 80% of which appear only once. The specimen was memory CD4+ T cells sorted from blood. The subset denotes: CD45RA-negative fraction. These receptors came from a woman aged 25 to 39 in good health.

The J gene is TRBJ2-3, the V gene TRBV5-5; the D call may be TRBD1 or TRBD2 (5 bases each). V lost 0 bases to trimming and J lost 0 bases, with 5 bases between them. Per the germline V gene, CDR1 is SGHKS and CDR2 is YYEKEE (reference sequence). This CDR3 has 14 amino acids. The CDR3 is CASSLGDSTDTQYF. The CDR3 coding sequence is TGTGCCAGCAGCTTGGGGGACAGCACAGATACGCAGTATTTT.

V is TRBV14 and J is TRBJ2-7, with D hard to call. The CDR3 has 13 residues. CDR1 and CDR2 from the germline V gene are SGHDN and FVKESK. V gave up 8 bases and J gave up 0 bases, with 11 bases separating them. Here the CDR3 DNA reads TGTGCCAGCCGCGGAGCTAGCTCCTACGAGCAGTACTTC. Translated, it gives CASRGASSYEQYF.

The chain joins TRBV19 to TRBJ1-4, with 7 bases fitting TRBD1. CDR3 length: 13 residues. Germline values: CDR1 LNHDA, CDR2 SQIVND (reference sequence). J gave up 8 bases and V 6 bases, and 6 bases lay outside the gene matches. The CDR3: CASSPVTGEKLFF. CDR3 coding DNA: TGTGCCAGTAGCCCGGTGACAGGGGAAAAACTGTTTTTT. The whole variable domain, filled in from reference TRBV19 and TRBJ1-4, reads DGGITQSPKYLFRKEGQNVTLSCEQNLNHDAMYWYRQDPGQGLRLIYYSQIVNDFQKGDIAEGYSVSREKKESFPLTVTSAQKNPTAFYLCASSPVTGEKLFFGSGTQLSVL.

This clone was recorded many times. This chain links TRBV5-1 with TRBJ2-1, with TRBD2 as a possible D gene (5 bases). V was pared by 7 bases and J by 8 bases, with 28 bases between. CDR3 size: 17 residues. The germline CDR1 and CDR2 sequences are SGHRS and YFSETQ. The CDR3 loop is CASAAWGGSGGGYEQFF. The CDR3, as DNA: TGCGCCAGCGCCGCTTGGGGTGGGTCAGGAGGAGGTTATGAGCAGTTCTTC. Looking up the rest from reference TRBV5-1 and TRBJ2-1 gives the full variable domain: KAGVTQTPRYLIKTRGQQVTLSCSPISGHRSVSWYQQTPGQGLQFLFEYFSETQRNKGNFPGRFSGRQFSNSRSEMNVSTLELGDSALYLCASAAWGGSGGGYEQFFGPGTRLTVL.

This chain uses TRBV5-1 with TRBJ2-3; TRBD1 aligns across 7 bases. V lost 5 bases to trimming and J lost 2 bases; unmatched junction nucleotides: 8. Germline V gives CDR1 SGHRS, CDR2 YFSETQ. The CDR3 consists of 15 residues. The CDR3 DNA follows: TGCGCCAGCAGAGGGGGCAGCGGAAACACAGATACGCAGTATTTT. It is translated as CASRGGSGNTDTQYF.

The table lists this clone with a few counts. The chain employs TRBV11-1 and TRBJ1-1; no firm D call. CDR1 is SGHAT and CDR2 is FQDESV in the germline V gene (reference sequence). V dropped 5 bases and J dropped 4 bases, with 11 bases sitting between them. The CDR3 is 13 residues long. The chain's CDR3 is CASSPALVTEAFF. The CDR3 nucleotides read TGTGCCAGCAGCCCTGCCTTAGTCACTGAAGCTTTCTTT.

In this sample, this clone turned up once. The genes are TRBV28 and TRBJ2-4; TRBD1 aligns across 9 bases. The germline V gene encodes CDR1 MDHEN and CDR2 SYDVKM. CDR3 length: 22 residues. Trimming took 6 bases from V and 0 from J; bases not matched to a gene: 24. The CDR3 bases are TGTGCCAGCAGGCGAAAGCATCAACAGGGGGCGATAGCAATACTAGCCAAAAACATTCAGTACTTC. This gives the protein CASRRKHQQGAIAILAKNIQYF.

This clone came up many times. The rearrangement links TRBV28 to TRBJ2-7, with D possibly being TRBD1 or TRBD2 (5 bases each). The CDR3 is made up of 13 amino acids. Deletions cut 4 bases from V and 3 bases from J, with 10 bases between. Germline assignment: CDR1 MDHEN and CDR2 SYDVKM. The CDR3 coding sequence is TGTGCCAGCAGTTGGACACGGGACTACGAGCAGTACTTC. This sequence encodes CASSWTRDYEQYF.

V is TRBV5-8 and J is TRBJ1-2; 9 nucleotides match TRBD1. CDR3 length: 15 residues. From germline, CDR1 is SGHTS and CDR2 YDEGEE. V lost 2 bases to trimming and J lost 6 bases; unmatched junction nucleotides: 8. The CDR3, as DNA: TGTGCCAGCAGCTTCATTGGGGGACAGGGACATGGCTACACCTTC. Its protein is CASSFIGGQGHGYTF.

This chain uses TRBV4-1 with TRBJ2-3; D unresolved. CDR1 MGHRA and CDR2 YSYEKL come from the germline V gene. This CDR3 spans 14 amino acids. Trimming removed 8 bases from V and 1 base from J, with 13 bases in between. The DNA of the CDR3 is TGCGCCAGCTCCTCACGACGCGGCACAGATACGCAGTATTTT. This gives the protein CASSSRRGTDTQYF.

The V call is TRBV28, the J call TRBJ1-2; a possible D gene is TRBD1 (5 bases). Germline CDR1 and CDR2: MDHEN and SYDVKM. Trimming removed 3 bases from V and 3 bases from J, with 20 bases in between. There are 17 residues in the CDR3. CDR3 amino acids: CASSLGPTYLRDYGYTF. For the CDR3, the DNA is TGTGCCAGCAGTTTGGGGCCGACCTACCTCCGAGACTATGGCTACACCTTC.

The chain is built from TRBV28 and TRBJ1-2, with TRBD1 as a possible D gene (5 bases). Germline V gives CDR1 MDHEN, CDR2 SYDVKM. This CDR3 contains 17 residues. V lost 8 bases and J lost 6, with 28 bases in between. CDR3 sequence (DNA): TGTGCCAGCGTAACCCCCCTCGTTCAGGGAAATAAGGATGGCTACACCTTC. Protein: CASVTPLVQGNKDGYTF.

This clone was seen just once. The CDR3 sequence is CASRLPRGLAGEGTDTQYF. CDR3 DNA sequence: TGTGCCAGCCGACTCCCACGGGGACTAGCGGGAGAGGGCACAGATACGCAGTATTTT. This chain uses TRBV7-9 with TRBJ2-3; 14 bases are shared with TRBD2. The J segment lost 1 base and the V segment lost 8 bases, leaving 14 bases of the junction unmatched. This CDR3 region has 19 residues. From germline, CDR1 is SEHNR and CDR2 FQNEAQ (reference sequence).

The chain joins TRBV18 to TRBJ2-5; no reliable D call. Trimming took off 6 bases at V and 0 bases at J, with 8 bases between the two ends. This CDR3 has 13 amino acids. The germline gives CDR1 KGHSH, CDR2 LQKENI. The CDR3 coding sequence is TGTGCCAGCTCTCCCTCGAACCAAGAGACCCAGTACTTC. It encodes CASSPSNQETQYF. The full variable domain, its missing parts supplied by reference TRBV18 and TRBJ2-5, is NAGVMQNPRHLVRRRGQEARLRCSPMKGHSHVYWYRQLPEEGLKFMVYLQKENIIDESGMPKERFSAEFPKEGPSILRIQQVVRGDSAAYFCASSPSNQETQYFGPGTRLLVL.

The rearrangement uses TRBV6-1 and TRBJ1-5; no definite D call. The CDR3 sequence is 15 residues long. Trimming removed 3 bases from V and 6 bases from J, with 15 bases in between. Germline V gene data show CDR1 as MNHNS and CDR2 as SASEGT. The CDR3 DNA reads as TGTGCCAGCAGTGAGATACGACGGGCAACTCAGCCCCAGCATTTT. Translation gives CASSEIRRATQPQHF.

The V call is TRBV7-2, the J call TRBJ2-1; no clear D gene. Trimming shortened V by 5 bases and J by 8 bases, and 10 bases separated the two germline ends. CDR3 length: 12 amino acids. Germline CDR1 is SGHTA and CDR2 is FQGNSA. CDR3 bases: TGTGCCAGCAGCCCCCGGTTTGATGAGCAGTTCTTC. Protein: CASSPRFDEQFF. The whole variable domain, filled in from reference TRBV7-2 and TRBJ2-1, reads GAGVSQSPSNKVTEKGKDVELRCDPISGHTALYWYRQSLGQGLEFLIYFQGNSAPDKSGLPSDRFSAERTGGSVSTLTIQRTQQEDSAVYLCASSPRFDEQFFGPGTRLTVL.

V is TRBV18 and J is TRBJ1-2; D is perhaps TRBD1 (6 bases). Between the trimmed V and J ends, which lost 4 bases and 0 bases, there was a span of 12 bases. The germline V gene has CDR1 KGHSH and CDR2 LQKENI. The CDR3 runs to 15 residues. The CDR3 sequence: CASSRGPSTNYGYTF. DNA for the CDR3: TGTGCCAGCTCACGGGGGCCGTCAACTAACTATGGCTACACCTTC.

The gene calls are TRBV27 and TRBJ2-7; TRBD1 is a possible D gene (5 bases). CDR3 size: 13 residues. Per germline, CDR1 MNHEY and CDR2 SMNVEV (reference sequence). Trimming stripped 6 bases from V and 2 bases from J, with 11 bases between. The CDR3 sequence: CASSRVGAYEQYF. CDR3 nucleotide sequence: TGTGCCAGCAGCCGAGTAGGGGCCTACGAGCAGTACTTC.

CDR3 sequence reads: CASTLGDRVPDTQYF. The DNA of the CDR3 is TGTGCCAGCACCCTAGGGGACAGGGTACCAGATACGCAGTATTTT. V usage is TRBV6-6 and J usage is TRBJ2-3; TRBD1 agrees at 9 bases. Germline CDR1 and CDR2: MNHNY and SVGAGI (reference sequence). The CDR3 runs 15 residues. J lost 4 bases, V lost 7 bases, and 9 bases had no gene match.

This chain connects TRBV6-5 to TRBJ1-5, with D unclear. CDR1 and CDR2 (germline): MNHEY, SVGAGI. This CDR3 comprises 15 residues. Trimming took off 6 bases at V and 4 bases at J, with 16 bases between the two ends. CDR3: CASRPSAGVNQPQHF. The CDR3 DNA reads as TGTGCCAGCAGGCCTTCGGCAGGAGTTAATCAGCCCCAGCATTTT.

In this sample, this clone turned up once. The chain combines TRBV18 with TRBJ2-7; D is unclear. This CDR3 is built from 12 residues. Germline assignment: CDR1 KGHSH and CDR2 LQKENI. V was cut by 2 bases and J by 6 bases, with 8 bases left in between. The DNA of the CDR3 is TGTGCCAGCTCACCAGGCCGAGCCGAGCAGTACTTC. Translating it yields CASSPGRAEQYF.

The CDR3: CASSPRGSARSVVEQFF. The CDR3 nucleotides are TGTGCCAGCAGTCCAAGGGGTTCGGCTCGGTCAGTGGTTGAGCAGTTCTTC. The chain links TRBV28 to TRBJ2-1; D possibly corresponds to TRBD1 (5 bases). With 5 bases removed from V and 9 bases from J, the gap between germline ends came to 26 bases. CDR1 is MDHEN and CDR2 is SYDVKM in the germline V gene. The CDR3 contains 17 residues.

This clone was detected only once. The rearrangement links TRBV11-2 to TRBJ2-7, with D tentatively TRBD2 (7 bases). Trimming took off 5 bases at V and 4 bases at J, with 15 bases between the two ends. The CDR3 is made up of 14 amino acids. Germline CDR1 is SGHAT and CDR2 is FQNNGV. CDR3 bases: TGTGCCAGCAGCCTAGGGGGGGACCTGTACGAGCAGTACTTC. It encodes CASSLGGDLYEQYF.

The V and J genes are TRBV7-3 and TRBJ2-2; 8 nucleotides align to TRBD1. Germline V gives CDR1 SGHTA, CDR2 FQGTGA. J was trimmed by 6 bases and V by 6 bases; bases with no gene match: 6. The CDR3 spans 14 residues. The CDR3, as DNA: TGTGCCAGCAGTTACGGACAGGGCGCCGGGGAGCTGTTTTTT. This gives the protein CASSYGQGAGELFF.

This clone was picked up one time. V gene TRBV5-1 combines with J gene TRBJ1-1; TRBD1 might be the D (6 bases). V was clipped by 6 bases and J by 4 bases, with 13 bases between them. The V gene's germline CDR1 is SGHRS and CDR2 YFSETQ. The CDR3 is made up of 13 amino acids. The CDR3: CASKVQGSTEAFF. For the CDR3, the DNA is TGCGCCAGCAAAGTACAGGGTAGCACTGAAGCTTTCTTT.

As to this clone: It may be a read error: a sequence one base away is much more abundant. This chain uses TRBV2 with TRBJ2-1; 7 bases are shared with TRBD2. V lost 7 bases to trimming and J lost 4 bases; unmatched junction nucleotides: 4. This CDR3 has 13 residues. CDR1 SNHLY and CDR2 FYNNEI come from the germline V gene. The CDR3, as DNA: TGTGCCAGCACTCTAGCGGTTTACAATGAGCAGTTCTTC. Residues: CASTLAVYNEQFF.

The chain joins TRBV19 to TRBJ1-2; D perhaps matches TRBD1 (6 bases). CDR1 LNHDA and CDR2 SQIVND come from the germline V gene (reference sequence). This CDR3 contains 11 residues. V lost 8 bases and J lost 6, with 10 bases in between. In DNA, the CDR3 is TGTGCCAGTCATGGGGGCGATGGCTACACCTTC. It encodes CASHGGDGYTF.

The chain is built from TRBV7-6 and TRBJ1-1, with D possibly being TRBD1 (5 bases). Between the trimmed V and J ends, which lost 3 bases and 5 bases, there was a span of 10 bases. CDR3 length equals 13 residues. The germline gives CDR1 SGHVS, CDR2 FNYEAQ. The CDR3 bases are TGTGCCAGCAGCTTCGGGGGAAGGACTGAAGCTTTCTTT. This translates into CASSFGGRTEAFF. The entire variable domain, with the rest obtained from reference TRBV7-6 and TRBJ1-1, is as follows: GAGVSQSPRYKVTKRGQDVALRCDPISGHVSLYWYRQALGQGPEFLTYFNYEAQQDKSGLPNDRFSAERPEGSISTLTIQRTEQRDSAMYRCASSFGGRTEAFFGQGTRLTVV.

This chain connects TRBV11-2 to TRBJ2-1, with TRBD2 matching over 7 bases. CDR3 length: 16 residues. CDR1 and CDR2 from the germline V gene are SGHAT and FQNNGV. J lost 3 bases, V lost 6 bases, and 11 bases had no gene match. The CDR3, as DNA: TGTGCCAGCAGTTTAACGGGGCGGGAGTACTACAATGAGCAGTTCTTC. Amino acids: CASSLTGREYYNEQFF.

Note on this clone: Other DNA sequences of this sample code for an identical CDR3. This CDR3 reads CSVGTGGYGYTF. The CDR3 coding sequence is TGCAGCGTCGGGACAGGGGGCTATGGCTACACCTTC. V gene TRBV29-1 combines with J gene TRBJ1-2; 11 bases are a match to TRBD1. This CDR3 is 12 amino acids long. V was pared by 6 bases and J by 4 bases, with 1 base of the junction left unmatched. CDR1 SQVTM and CDR2 ANQGSEA come from the germline V gene.